The TCR beta chain described here comes from a study of CD8+ T cells in alopecia areata. About the research overall: Severity scores in treated patients reflected the percentage of scalp affected. Study-level points and caveats: Among patients, TCR sharing was less clear than in mice, a difference possibly due in part to HLA diversity in the patient population.

Treatment reported: oral pan-JAK inhibitor, 5-10 mg twice daily. Researchers gathered lesional scalp punch biopsies and peripheral blood from patients with alopecia areata. Comments on this clone: No antigen is known for it.

Extracted RNA was reverse transcribed, and the resulting cDNA served as sequencing template. Using immunoSEQ multiplex PCR, the repertoire was profiled, and TCRdb retains in-frame clones only, with some absent. The profile covers 180,000 or so clones, with around 49% appearing a single time and around 10% taken by the ten largest. The specimen was CD8+ T cells sorted from blood, collected at approximately week 51, from a patient treated with tofacitinib. The sequence was obtained from a human donor with alopecia areata.

Here the CDR3 reads CASSFTTGGQRMDTQYF. CDR3 DNA: TGTGCCAGCAGCTTCACAACAGGGGGCCAAAGGATGGATACGCAGTATTTT. The chain is built from TRBV7-9 and TRBJ2-3; 9 nucleotides agree with TRBD1. The V gene end was trimmed by 3 bases and the J gene end by 6 bases; junction bases not matched to a gene: 13. The CDR3 is 17 amino acids. Germline V lookup: CDR1 SEHNR, CDR2 FQNEAQ (reference sequence).